These 15 T cell receptor beta chains originate from one sample sequenced in a study of CD8 T cells in Susac syndrome. An input of about 0.45 to 1 ug of RNA was subjected to reverse transcription using random hexamers. A single record per CDR3 protein comes from TCRdb applying MiXCR to the immunoSEQ multiplex PCR reads. This table holds approximately 200,000 distinct CDR3 sequences, over 90% found once. Sequencing input: CD4+ T cells from PBMCs. Source of these receptors: a human donor with multiple sclerosis.

The chain combines TRBV18 with TRBJ1-1, with 9 bases matching TRBD1. The junction had 9 bases not matched to a gene; V was cut back by 0 bases and J by 1 base. This CDR3 has 18 residues. Per germline, CDR1 KGHSH and CDR2 LQKENI. The CDR3 region is CASSPPTPLQGANTEAFF. The CDR3 region has the DNA TGTGCCAGCTCACCACCGACCCCCCTACAGGGGGCGAACACTGAAGCTTTCTTT.

This clonotype came up a few times. This chain uses TRBV7-9 with TRBJ2-6; 7 bases line up with TRBD1. CDR1 SEHNR and CDR2 FQNEAQ come from the germline V gene (reference sequence). The CDR3 totals 15 residues. After removal of 5 bases from V and 2 bases from J, the junction contained 3 bases not matched to a gene. CDR3 protein: CASSRDRAGANVLTF. The DNA for the CDR3 is TGTGCCAGCAGCCGTGACAGGGCTGGGGCCAACGTCCTGACTTTC. Looking up the rest from reference TRBV7-9 and TRBJ2-6 gives the full variable domain: DTGVSQNPRHKITKRGQNVTFRCDPISEHNRLYWYRQTLGQGPEFLTYFQNEAQLEKSRLLSDRFSAERPKGSFSTLEIQRTEQGDSAMYLCASSRDRAGANVLTFGAGSRLTVL.

The rearrangement links TRBV7-3 to TRBJ2-1, with 10 nucleotides matching TRBD2. The length of the CDR3 is 17 residues. Germline lookup yields CDR1 SGHTA and CDR2 FQGTGA. V shed 5 bases, J shed 0 bases, and the junction held 7 bases outside the gene matches. The CDR3 region has the DNA TGTGCCAGCAGCCCCCCCACTAGCGGGAACTCCTACAATGAGCAGTTCTTC. Amino acid sequence: CASSPPTSGNSYNEQFF.

This chain links TRBV20-1 with TRBJ2-5, with 7 bases lining up with TRBD2. V shed 5 bases, J shed 5 bases, and the junction held 8 bases outside the gene matches. CDR3 size: 13 residues. Germline CDR1 and CDR2: DFQATT and SNEGSKA (reference sequence). CDR3 loop: CSAAGTTGETQYF. Written as DNA, the CDR3 is TGCAGTGCTGCCGGGACTACGGGGGAGACCCAGTACTTC.

The genes are TRBV7-2 and TRBJ2-5, with TRBD1 as a possible D gene (5 bases). This CDR3 contains 15 residues. The germline V and J ends were trimmed by 5 bases and 4 bases, with 17 bases remaining between them. Germline CDR1 SGHTA, CDR2 FQGNSA. The CDR3 sequence is CASSPRGPRGETQYF. DNA for the CDR3: TGTGCCAGCAGCCCCCGCGGCCCTAGGGGAGAGACCCAGTACTTC.

This sequence joins TRBV30 and TRBJ1-5; D is possibly TRBD1 (5 bases). The CDR3 consists of 13 residues. Trimming took off 1 base at V and 4 bases at J, with 8 bases between the two ends. Germline CDR1 and CDR2: GTSNPN and SVGIG (reference sequence). The CDR3 sequence: CAWSEQANQPQHF. CDR3 nucleotide sequence: TGTGCCTGGAGTGAACAGGCTAATCAGCCCCAGCATTTT.

This chain connects TRBV7-2 to TRBJ2-5; 8 nucleotides match TRBD2. In germline, CDR1 is SGHTA, CDR2 FQGNSA. The ends lost 1 base at V and 1 base at J; junction bases unmatched: 2. CDR3 length: 15 residues. The CDR3 DNA reads as TGTGCCAGCAGCTTAGTAGGGACTAGCCAAGAGACCCAGTACTTC. Translated, it gives CASSLVGTSQETQYF.

The chain couples TRBV2 to TRBJ1-2; the D gene is possibly TRBD1 (5 bases). V lost 8 bases and J lost 6, with 19 bases in between. The germline V gene encodes CDR1 SNHLY and CDR2 FYNNEI. This CDR3 has 14 amino acids. CDR3: CASGEGLRGDGYTF. Here the CDR3 DNA reads TGTGCCAGCGGCGAGGGGCTCCGGGGTGATGGCTACACCTTC.

The chain joins TRBV19 to TRBJ1-5; D not resolved. The germline V gene has CDR1 LNHDA and CDR2 SQIVND (reference sequence). The CDR3 runs 14 residues. Trimming shortened V by 4 bases and J by 3 bases, and 10 bases separated the two germline ends. The CDR3 here is CASSTKGFNQPQHF. For the CDR3, the DNA is TGTGCCAGTAGTACAAAGGGTTTCAATCAGCCCCAGCATTTT. Variable domain in full (rest from reference TRBV19 and TRBJ1-5): DGGITQSPKYLFRKEGQNVTLSCEQNLNHDAMYWYRQDPGQGLRLIYYSQIVNDFQKGDIAEGYSVSREKKESFPLTVTSAQKNPTAFYLCASSTKGFNQPQHFGDGTRLSIL.

The V gene is TRBV29-1, the J gene TRBJ1-1; maybe TRBD1 (6 bases). This CDR3 comprises 14 residues. The V end lost 0 bases, the J end lost 3 bases, and 11 bases lay between the germline ends. Looked up from germline, CDR1 is SQVTM and CDR2 is ANQGSEA. The CDR3 nucleotides are TGCAGCGTTGAAGATTATGGGGGCTACACTGAAGCTTTCTTT. This sequence encodes CSVEDYGGYTEAFF.

The gene calls are TRBV6-1 and TRBJ2-1; D is uncertain. This CDR3 comprises 12 residues. V was shortened by 6 bases and J by 9 bases, with 12 bases between the two germline ends. CDR1 is MNHNS, CDR2 SASEGT, per germline. CDR3 in DNA: TGTGCCAGCAGACCTGTGAAGGGTGAGCAGTTCTTC. Encoded protein: CASRPVKGEQFF.

The CDR3 DNA reads TGCGCCAGCAGCCCAGTTTCGGCGAACACCGGGGAGCTGTTTTTT. It specifies CASSPVSANTGELFF. V gene TRBV5-1 combines with J gene TRBJ2-2; D is unclear. Germline loops: CDR1 SGHRS, CDR2 YFSETQ. CDR3 length equals 15 residues. Trimming removed 4 bases at V and 0 bases at J, with 10 bases between.

The chain is built from TRBV9 and TRBJ2-5; 10 bases agree with TRBD2. From germline, CDR1 is SGDLS and CDR2 YYNGEE. This CDR3 region has 16 residues. The V segment lost 4 bases and the J segment 5 bases; nucleotides outside the gene matches: 11. The chain's CDR3 is CASSSRPSGGTETQYF. In nucleotides, the CDR3 is TGTGCCAGCAGCTCGAGACCTAGCGGGGGTACGGAGACCCAGTACTTC.

The chain combines TRBV29-1 with TRBJ1-1, with D possibly matching TRBD1 (6 bases). This CDR3 region has 13 residues. Germline lookup yields CDR1 SQVTM and CDR2 ANQGSEA. V was cut by 5 bases and J by 9 bases, with 19 bases left in between. CDR3 region: CSVLWGAGSQAFF. The DNA of the CDR3 is TGCAGCGTTCTTTGGGGGGCAGGGAGCCAAGCTTTCTTT.

The chain joins TRBV29-1 to TRBJ2-7; D possibly corresponds to TRBD2 (5 bases). V lost 4 bases to trimming and J lost 3 bases, with 10 bases between them. Germline CDR1 and CDR2: SQVTM and ANQGSEA. The CDR3 is 12 residues long. The DNA of the CDR3 is TGCAGCGTTGTAGCGCTAAACTACGAGCAGTACTTC. Its translation: CSVVALNYEQYF.